This T cell receptor (beta chain) is drawn from a study of vaccination and CD4 T cells after COVID-19 (dated by TCRdb to between 2020 and 2023). Looking at the study overall: Convalescent patients had a positive SARS-CoV-2 result on nasal swab PCR, and of these patients, several had mild disease and one had severe disease. For stimulating the cultures, overlapping spike peptide pools were used, derived from SARS-CoV-2 as well as from the common cold coronaviruses HCoV-NL63, HCoV-OC43 and HCoV-229E. The convalescent cohort included six males and four females, with two Hispanic individuals, seven Caucasians, two Asians and one multiracial person. Control cultures used a CEFX viral epitope pool as positive control, an HIV-1 Nef peptide pool as negative control, or no peptide. Post-vaccine blood samples were obtained a median of approximately 74 days after the second vaccine dose, with a range of roughly 13 to 250 days. In roughly eleven COVID-19 convalescent patients and several infection-naive healthy vaccine recipients, the spike-specific CD4+ TCR repertoire before mRNA vaccination was compared with the repertoire after mRNA vaccination. Post-COVID blood samples were collected from convalescent patients a median of around 100 days after diagnosis, with a range of roughly 35 to 161 days. Two doses of either the Pfizer-BioNTech BNT162b2 vaccine (n=8) or the Moderna mRNA-1273 vaccine (n=2) were administered to participants.

This clonotype was seen a handful of times. Its antigen is still unknown. No per-base quality is available; no much larger clone lies one base away. The treatment or condition tag for this specimen amounts to: roughly 11-day PBMC culture with coronavirus spike peptide pools or control peptides (ViraFEST assay). The study used the ViraFEST assay, which expanded antigen-specific T cells with peptide pools and then identified expanded clonotypes by TCR sequencing. The convalescent patients' positive SARS-CoV-2 PCR tests fell between March and December 2020, which was before the Alpha, Beta and Delta variants emerged in the United States. Each well held more than 1.5 million PBMCs cultured in IMDM containing roughly 5% human AB serum and approximately 9.4 IU/ml IL-2, with 10 ug/ml peptide pools added. On days 3 and 7, half of the culture medium was replaced with fresh IL-2-containing medium. After about nine days of culture, CD4+ T cells were isolated by negative selection with the EasySep CD4+ T cell isolation kit. Ficoll-Paque Plus gradient centrifugation was used to isolate PBMCs from whole blood, and the isolated PBMCs were then either used fresh or cryopreserved at -140C. Each culture condition was generally run in triplicate wells.

In the germline V gene (reference sequence), CDR1 corresponds to SEHNR and CDR2 to FQNEAQ. Germline trimming amounts to 7 bases on V and 8 bases on J, with 11 as the count of junction bases outside the gene matches. CDR3 length: 15 amino acids, cysteine to phenylalanine. Just the 45-base CDR3 DNA is kept, in frame starting at base 1. The library was made by PCR. At the Johns Hopkins FTIC core, DNA from the cultured CD4+ T cells underwent TCR sequencing with the Oncomine TCR Beta short-read assay. The QIAamp micro DNA kit was used to extract genomic DNA from the cultured CD4+ T cells. Oncomine TCR Beta libraries from cultured CD4+ T cells were pooled using unique dual indexes and sequenced on an Illumina iSeq 100. The authors processed their data as follows. Non-productive sequences were removed, and CDR3s not starting with C, not ending with F or W, or shorter than 7 amino acids were discarded. The MANAFEST web application identified antigen-specific clonotypes by comparing peptide-stimulated wells against reference wells and other culture wells. To be called positive, a clone needed an FDR below 0.05, an odds ratio above 5, and a productive frequency above 0.1% in at least two of three replicate wells. A clonotype was classed as cross-reactive if the clonotype showed significant expansion both in SARS-CoV-2 spike wells and in at least one common cold coronavirus spike condition. CDR3 homology was assessed with Levenshtein distances (stringdist) and unrooted phylogenetic trees (ape) in R version 3.6.1. TCRdb handled the public reads itself, with Q25 trimming in fastp and clone calling in MiXCR, and kept productive beta chains. Every entry covers one CDR3 protein and lists the most common genes and DNA from its rows. The authors' filters were not applied to this entry. The table for this sample lists 12,000 or so distinct CDR3 sequences; about 45% of them were counted only once. The top ten clones comprise roughly 30% of the sample.

General study outcomes and caveats: In convalescent patients, nearly all vaccine-specific clones (304 of 307) were found to be mono-reactive for SARS-CoV-2 spike rather than cross-reactive with common cold coronaviruses. The number of convalescent patients in the study was relatively small, and the study did not examine early timepoints following natural infection. Although the median number of SARS-CoV-2-reactive clonotypes went up from around 20 after infection to 35 to 40 after vaccination, the increase was not significant. Among convalescent patients, a median about 90% of the SARS-CoV-2-reactive clones seen after vaccination appeared only after vaccination, which suggests priming specific to the vaccine.

The V and J segments used are TRBV7-9 and TRBJ2-3, with 11 middle bases fitting TRBD2. The sequencing input was CD4+ T cells from blood, cultured in vitro. The sequence came from a human donor who had recovered from COVID-19. CDR3 region: CASTQLAGVPRTQYF. The sequenced DNA is TGTGCCAGCACCCAACTAGCGGGGGTTCCTCGTACGCAGTATTTT.